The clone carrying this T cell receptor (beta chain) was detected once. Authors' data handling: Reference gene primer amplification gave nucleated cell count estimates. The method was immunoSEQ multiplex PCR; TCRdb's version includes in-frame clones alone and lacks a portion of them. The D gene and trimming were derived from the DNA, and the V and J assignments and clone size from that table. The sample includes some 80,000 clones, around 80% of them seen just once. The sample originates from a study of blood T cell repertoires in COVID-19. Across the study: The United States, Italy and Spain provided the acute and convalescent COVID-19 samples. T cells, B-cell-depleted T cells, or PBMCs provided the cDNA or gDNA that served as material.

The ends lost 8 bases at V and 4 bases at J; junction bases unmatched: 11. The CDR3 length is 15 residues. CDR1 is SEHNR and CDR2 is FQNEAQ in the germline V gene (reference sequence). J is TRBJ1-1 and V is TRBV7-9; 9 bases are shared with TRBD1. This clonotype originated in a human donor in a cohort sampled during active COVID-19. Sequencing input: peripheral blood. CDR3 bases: TGTGCCAGCCGACAGGGGACGGGACAGGGCACTGAAGCTTTCTTT. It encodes CASRQGTGQGTEAFF.